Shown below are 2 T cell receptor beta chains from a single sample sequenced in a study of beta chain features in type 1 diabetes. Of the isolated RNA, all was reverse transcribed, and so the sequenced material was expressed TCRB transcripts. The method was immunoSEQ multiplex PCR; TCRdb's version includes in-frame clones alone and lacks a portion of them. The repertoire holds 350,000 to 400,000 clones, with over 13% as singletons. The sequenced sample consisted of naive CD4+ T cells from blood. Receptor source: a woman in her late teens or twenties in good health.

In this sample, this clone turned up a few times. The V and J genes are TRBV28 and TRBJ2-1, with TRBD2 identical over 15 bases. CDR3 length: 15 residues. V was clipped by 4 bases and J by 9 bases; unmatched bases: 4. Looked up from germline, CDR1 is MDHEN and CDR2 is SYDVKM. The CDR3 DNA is TGTGCCAGCAGTTCGGGACTAGCGGGAGGAGGTGAGCAGTTCTTC. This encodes CASSSGLAGGGEQFF. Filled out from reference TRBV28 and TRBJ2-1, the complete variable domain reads DVKVTQSSRYLVKRTGEKVFLECVQDMDHENMFWYRQDPGLGLRLIYFSYDVKMKEKGDIPEGYSVSREKKERFSLILESASTNQTSMYLCASSSGLAGGGEQFFGPGTRLTVL.

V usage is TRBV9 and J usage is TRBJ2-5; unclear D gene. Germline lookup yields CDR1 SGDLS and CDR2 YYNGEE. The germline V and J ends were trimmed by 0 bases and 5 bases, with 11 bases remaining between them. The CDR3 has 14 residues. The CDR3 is CASSVAGRLETQYF. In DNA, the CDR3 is TGTGCCAGCAGCGTAGCAGGCAGGCTGGAGACCCAGTACTTC.